Presented here are 6 T cell receptor beta chains from one specimen sequenced in a study of metastatic and nonmetastatic thyroid tumors. TCRdb re-called clones from the PCR reads using MiXCR. The sample holds roughly 40,000 clones, less than 20% seen once. Thyroid surgery was preceded by no treatment in any patient. The sequencing sample was made of blood. Receptor source: a female donor with papillary thyroid cancer or a benign thyroid nodule (not recorded which). Some clones in this sample may be carry-over from other donors' samples.

The chain combines TRBV24-1 with TRBJ2-3; maybe TRBD2 (5 bases). Trimming stripped 10 bases from V and 0 bases from J, with 7 bases between. The CDR3 loop spans 12 amino acids. Germline CDR1 and CDR2: KGHDR and SFDVKD. In nucleotides, the CDR3 is TGTGCCACGAGAGGGAGCACAGATACGCAGTATTTT. Amino acid sequence: CATRGSTDTQYF.

Many counts were recorded for this clone. The rearrangement links TRBV20-1 to TRBJ2-2; 15 nucleotides match TRBD2. The junction had 5 bases not matched to a gene; V was cut back by 5 bases and J by 4 bases. The germline CDR1 and CDR2 sequences are DFQATT and SNEGSKA (reference sequence). This CDR3 is built from 16 residues. This CDR3 reads CSASGLAGGPTGELFF. CDR3 nucleotide sequence: TGCAGTGCTTCCGGACTAGCGGGAGGGCCCACCGGGGAGCTGTTTTTT.

V gene TRBV7-8 combines with J gene TRBJ1-2; D is perhaps TRBD1 (5 bases). CDR3 length equals 16 residues. Trimming shortened V by 5 bases and J by 4 bases, and 20 bases separated the two germline ends. Germline V CDR1 and CDR2: SGHVS, FQNEAQ. The DNA of the CDR3 is TGTGCCAGCAGCCCTCACTCAATGACAGCAAGCTATGGCTACACCTTC. Its translation is CASSPHSMTASYGYTF.

This clone has more than one count but fewer than ten. The chain is built from TRBV6-1 and TRBJ2-7; 7 nucleotides match TRBD1. This CDR3 is built from 17 residues. V trimming: 10 bases; J trimming: 2 bases; junction bases outside the gene matches: 20. Germline-derived CDR1 and CDR2 are MNHNS and SASEGT. CDR3 sequence (DNA): TGTGCCACCTGTGATCCCGGGACAGACGAAACTACCTACGAGCAGTACTTC. Translation: CATCDPGTDETTYEQYF.

This clone has just a few counts. V and J are TRBV6-1 and TRBJ2-7; no definite D call. CDR3 length equals 13 residues. CDR1 MNHNS and CDR2 SASEGT come from the germline V gene. V was cut by 4 bases and J by 0 bases, with 7 bases left in between. The chain's CDR3 is CASSVASSYEQYF. Written as DNA, the CDR3 is TGTGCCAGCAGTGTTGCGAGCTCCTACGAGCAGTACTTC.

This clone was observed a handful of times. The chain couples TRBV12-5 to TRBJ2-7; 7 positions agree with TRBD1. J gave up 2 bases and V 3 bases, and 1 base lay outside the gene matches. This CDR3 spans 13 amino acids. Germline values: CDR1 LGHNT, CDR2 FRNRAP. The DNA for the CDR3 is TGTGCTAGTGGTTTCGGGACAGCCTACGAGCAGTACTTC. Its translation: CASGFGTAYEQYF.